This T cell receptor (beta chain) was retrieved from a study of T cell changes during pregnancy in multiple sclerosis. Sequenced by immunoSEQ multiplex PCR; TCRdb stores in-frame clones only, minus some. The data contain just under 65,000 clones, around 96% of them singletons. The material was CD8+ T cells from peripheral blood mononuclear cells, obtained after pregnancy. This receptor was taken from a female donor with multiple sclerosis, enrolled in a pregnancy study.

The CDR3 spells CASNPQGKRYEQYF. CDR3 nucleotides: TGTGCCAGCAACCCACAGGGAAAACGCTACGAGCAGTACTTC. This chain connects TRBV13 to TRBJ2-7; maybe TRBD1 (6 bases). The CDR3 spans 14 residues. Germline values: CDR1 PRHDT, CDR2 FYEKMQ (reference sequence). The V gene lost 7 bases and the J gene lost 3 bases, with 16 bases spanning the gap.